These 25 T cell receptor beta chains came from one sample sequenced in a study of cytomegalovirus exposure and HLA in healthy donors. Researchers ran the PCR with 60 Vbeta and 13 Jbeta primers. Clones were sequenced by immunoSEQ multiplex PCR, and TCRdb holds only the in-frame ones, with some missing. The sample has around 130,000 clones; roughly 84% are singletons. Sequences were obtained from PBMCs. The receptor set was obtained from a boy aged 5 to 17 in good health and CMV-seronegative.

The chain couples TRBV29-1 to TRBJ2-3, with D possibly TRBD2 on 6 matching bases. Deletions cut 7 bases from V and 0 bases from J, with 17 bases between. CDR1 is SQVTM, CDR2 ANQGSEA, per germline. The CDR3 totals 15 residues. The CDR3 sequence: CSAGSGDFSTDTQYF. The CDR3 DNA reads TGCAGCGCCGGTTCGGGGGACTTCAGCACAGATACGCAGTATTTT.

The DNA of the CDR3 is TGCGCCAGCAGCTTGAGGGTGACTACCTCCTACAATGAGCAGTTCTTC. Amino acids: CASSLRVTTSYNEQFF. The chain carries TRBV5-1 and TRBJ2-1; possible D gene TRBD2, 5 bases. The V gene's germline CDR1 is SGHRS and CDR2 YFSETQ. V dropped 1 base and J dropped 0 bases, with 11 bases sitting between them. The CDR3 extends over 16 amino acids.

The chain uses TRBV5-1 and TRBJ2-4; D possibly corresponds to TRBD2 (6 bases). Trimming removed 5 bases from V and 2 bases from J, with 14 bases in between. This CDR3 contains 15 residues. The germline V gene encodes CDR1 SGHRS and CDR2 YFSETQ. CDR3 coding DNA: TGCGCCAGCAGGGACCCTAGCGCCCCCAAAAACATTCAGTACTTC. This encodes CASRDPSAPKNIQYF.

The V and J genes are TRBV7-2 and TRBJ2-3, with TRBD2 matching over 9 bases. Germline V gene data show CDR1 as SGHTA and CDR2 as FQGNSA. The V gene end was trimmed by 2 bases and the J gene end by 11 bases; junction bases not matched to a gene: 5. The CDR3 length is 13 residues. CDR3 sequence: CASSLHAGGLQYF. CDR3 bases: TGTGCCAGCAGCTTACATGCGGGGGGGCTGCAGTATTTT.

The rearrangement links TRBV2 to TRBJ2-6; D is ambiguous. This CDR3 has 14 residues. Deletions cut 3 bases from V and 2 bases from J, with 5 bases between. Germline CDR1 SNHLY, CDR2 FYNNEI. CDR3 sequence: CASSDRAGANVLTF. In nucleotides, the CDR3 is TGTGCCAGCAGTGATCGGGCTGGGGCCAACGTCCTGACTTTC.

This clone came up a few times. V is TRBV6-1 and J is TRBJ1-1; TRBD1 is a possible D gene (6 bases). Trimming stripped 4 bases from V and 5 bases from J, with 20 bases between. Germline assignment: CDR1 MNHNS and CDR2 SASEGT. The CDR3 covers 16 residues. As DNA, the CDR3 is TGTGCCAGCAGTGCGATGGGATACAGGGTGTGGACTGAAGCTTTCTTT. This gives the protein CASSAMGYRVWTEAFF.

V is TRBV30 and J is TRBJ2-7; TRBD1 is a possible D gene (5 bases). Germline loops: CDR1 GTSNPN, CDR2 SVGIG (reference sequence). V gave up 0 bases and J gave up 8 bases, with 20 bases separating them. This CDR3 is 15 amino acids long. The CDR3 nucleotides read TGTGCCTGGAGTGTAGGTTCCCGACAGACCGTGAAGCAGTACTTC. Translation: CAWSVGSRQTVKQYF.

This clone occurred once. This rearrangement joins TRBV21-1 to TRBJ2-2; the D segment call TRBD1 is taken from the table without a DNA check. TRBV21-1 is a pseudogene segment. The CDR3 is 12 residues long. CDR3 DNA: TGTGCCAGCGGGGCCAACACCGGGGAGCTGTTTTTT. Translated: CASGANTGELFF.

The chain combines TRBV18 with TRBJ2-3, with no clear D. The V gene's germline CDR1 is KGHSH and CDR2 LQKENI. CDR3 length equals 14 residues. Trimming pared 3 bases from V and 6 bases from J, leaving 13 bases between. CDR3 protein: CASSPREYADTQYF. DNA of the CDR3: TGTGCCAGCTCACCCCGCGAATATGCGGATACGCAGTATTTT.

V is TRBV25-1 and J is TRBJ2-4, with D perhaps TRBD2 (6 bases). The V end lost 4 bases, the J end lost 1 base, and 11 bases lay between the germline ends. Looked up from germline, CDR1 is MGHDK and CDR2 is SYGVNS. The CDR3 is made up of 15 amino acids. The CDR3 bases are TGTGCCAGCAGTGGGGACTTGGGGGCCAAAAACATTCAGTACTTC. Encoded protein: CASSGDLGAKNIQYF.

The CDR3 spells CASGPLQYQETQYF. The DNA of the CDR3 is TGTGCCAGCGGGCCACTTCAGTACCAAGAGACCCAGTACTTC. The chain couples TRBV9 to TRBJ2-5, with no clear D. V was pared by 7 bases and J by 0 bases, with 13 bases between. The length of the CDR3 is 14 residues. The germline V gene encodes CDR1 SGDLS and CDR2 YYNGEE.

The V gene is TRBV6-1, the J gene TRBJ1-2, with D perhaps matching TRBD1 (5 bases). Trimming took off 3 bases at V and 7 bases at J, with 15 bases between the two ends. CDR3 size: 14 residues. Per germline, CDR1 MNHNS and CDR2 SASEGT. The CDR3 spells CASSDDLAGGGYTF. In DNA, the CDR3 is TGTGCCAGCAGTGACGACTTGGCGGGGGGTGGCTACACCTTC.

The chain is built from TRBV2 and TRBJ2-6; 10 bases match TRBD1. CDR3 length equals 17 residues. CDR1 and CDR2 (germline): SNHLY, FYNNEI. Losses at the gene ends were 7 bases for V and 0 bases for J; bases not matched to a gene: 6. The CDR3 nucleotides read TGTGCCAGCACCCTGGACAGGGGGTTCTCTGGGGCCAACGTCCTGACTTTC. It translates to CASTLDRGFSGANVLTF.

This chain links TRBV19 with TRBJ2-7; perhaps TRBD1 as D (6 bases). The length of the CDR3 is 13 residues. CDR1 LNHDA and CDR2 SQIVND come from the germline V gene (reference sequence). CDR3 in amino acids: CARDRRTSYEQYF. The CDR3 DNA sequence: TGTGCAAGAGACAGGCGAACCTCCTACGAGCAGTACTTC.

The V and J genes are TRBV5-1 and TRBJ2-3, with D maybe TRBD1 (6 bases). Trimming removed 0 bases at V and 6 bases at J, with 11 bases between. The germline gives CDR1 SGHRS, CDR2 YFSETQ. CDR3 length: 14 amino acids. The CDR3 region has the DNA TGCGCCAGCAGCTTGGCCCTGGGGGCCGATACGCAGTATTTT. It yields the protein CASSLALGADTQYF.

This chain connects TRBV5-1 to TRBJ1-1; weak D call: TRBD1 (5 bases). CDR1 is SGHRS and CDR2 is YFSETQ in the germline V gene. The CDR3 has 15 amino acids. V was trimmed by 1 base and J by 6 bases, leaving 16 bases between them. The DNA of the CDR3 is TGCGCCAGCAGCTTGTTCGGGGGGGAAGGCGCTGAAGCTTTCTTT. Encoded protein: CASSLFGGEGAEAFF.

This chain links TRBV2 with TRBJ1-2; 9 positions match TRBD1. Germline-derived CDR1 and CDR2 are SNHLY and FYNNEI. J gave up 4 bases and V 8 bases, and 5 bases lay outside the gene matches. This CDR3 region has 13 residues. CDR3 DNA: TGTGCCAGCTCCGGGACAGGGATCTATGGCTACACCTTC. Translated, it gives CASSGTGIYGYTF.

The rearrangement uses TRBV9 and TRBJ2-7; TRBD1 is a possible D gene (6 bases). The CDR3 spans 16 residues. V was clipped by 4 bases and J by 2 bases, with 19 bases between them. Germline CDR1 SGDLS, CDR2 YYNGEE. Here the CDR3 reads CASSPFGQTSPYEQYF. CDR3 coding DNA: TGTGCCAGCAGCCCATTCGGACAGACTTCACCCTACGAGCAGTACTTC. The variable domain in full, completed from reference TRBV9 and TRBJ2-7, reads DSGVTQTPKHLITATGQRVTLRCSPRSGDLSVYWYQQSLDQGLQFLIQYYNGEERAKGNILERFSAQQFPDLHSELNLSSLELGDSALYFCASSPFGQTSPYEQYFGPGTRLTVT.

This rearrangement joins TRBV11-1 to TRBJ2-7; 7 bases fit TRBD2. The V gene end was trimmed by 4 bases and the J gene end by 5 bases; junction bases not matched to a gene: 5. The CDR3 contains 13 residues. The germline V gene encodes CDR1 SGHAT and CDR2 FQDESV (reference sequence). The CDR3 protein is CASSSTSFHEQYF. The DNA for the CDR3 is TGTGCCAGCAGCTCGACTAGCTTCCACGAGCAGTACTTC.

The CDR3 DNA follows: TGTGCCAGCTCACCACGCGGGACGTCTAACGAGCAGTACTTC. Residues: CASSPRGTSNEQYF. The J gene is TRBJ2-7, the V gene TRBV18, with D possibly TRBD2 on 6 matching bases. The CDR3 has 14 residues. The germline gives CDR1 KGHSH, CDR2 LQKENI. Trimming left V 1 base short and J 5 bases short, with 12 bases between.

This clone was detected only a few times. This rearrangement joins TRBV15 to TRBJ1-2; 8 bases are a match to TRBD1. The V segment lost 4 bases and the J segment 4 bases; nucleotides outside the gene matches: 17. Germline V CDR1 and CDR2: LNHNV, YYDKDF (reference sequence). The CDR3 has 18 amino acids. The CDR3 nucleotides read TGTGCCACCAGCACTACCGACCAGACAGGGGTGGGCAGCTATGGCTACACCTTC. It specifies CATSTTDQTGVGSYGYTF.

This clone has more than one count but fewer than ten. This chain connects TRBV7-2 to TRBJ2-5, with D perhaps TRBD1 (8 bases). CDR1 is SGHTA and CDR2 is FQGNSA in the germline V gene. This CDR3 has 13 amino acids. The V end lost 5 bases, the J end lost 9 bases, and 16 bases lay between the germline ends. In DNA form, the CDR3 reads TGTGCCAGCAGCACACAGGGGGGGGAACCCCAGTACTTC. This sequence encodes CASSTQGGEPQYF.

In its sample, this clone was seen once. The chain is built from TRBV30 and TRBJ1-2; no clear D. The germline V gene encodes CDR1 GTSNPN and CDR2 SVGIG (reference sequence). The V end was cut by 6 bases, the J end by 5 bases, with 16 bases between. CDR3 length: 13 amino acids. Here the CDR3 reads CACATGRGYGYTF. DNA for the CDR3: TGTGCCTGTGCAACGGGCCGAGGGTATGGCTACACCTTC.

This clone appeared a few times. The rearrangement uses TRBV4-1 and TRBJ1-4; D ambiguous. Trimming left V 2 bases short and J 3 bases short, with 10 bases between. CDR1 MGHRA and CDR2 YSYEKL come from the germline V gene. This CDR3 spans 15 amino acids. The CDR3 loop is CASSQQAEANEKLFF. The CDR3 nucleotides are TGCGCCAGCAGCCAACAAGCAGAGGCTAATGAAAAACTGTTTTTT.

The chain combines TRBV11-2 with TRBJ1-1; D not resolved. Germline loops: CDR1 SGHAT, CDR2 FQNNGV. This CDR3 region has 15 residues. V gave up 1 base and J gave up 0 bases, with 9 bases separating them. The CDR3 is CASSLGRLMNTEAFF. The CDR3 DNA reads TGTGCCAGCAGCTTAGGGCGGCTCATGAACACTGAAGCTTTCTTT.